These T cell receptor beta chains were read from a single sample in a study of beta chain features in type 1 diabetes. TCRdb keeps only in-frame clones here, not all; method: immunoSEQ multiplex PCR. The top ten hold around 0.01% of the sample, which has some 330,000 clones, 10% to 15% seen once. The sample was naive CD4+ T cells from blood. These receptors came from a young woman with type 1 diabetes. Both conserved end residues are part of each CDR3. A D gene is named only where the DNA matches it firmly. The listing skips clone size in some rows; elsewhere it reads once, few, many or a size class.

j_call clone_size cdr3_length v_call d_call cdr3_nt cdr3_aa
TRBJ2-5 - 13 TRBV4-1 TRBD1 TGCGCCAGCAGCCAGACAGGGTTGGAGACCCAGTACTTC CASSQTGLETQYF
TRBJ1-1 few 13 TRBV10-3 - TGTGCCATCAGTGGAACAGAGAACACTGAAGCTTTCTTT CAISGTENTEAFF
TRBJ1-1 - 8 TRBV28 - TGTGCCAGCAGTTTCTGTTTCTTT CASSFCFF
TRBJ1-5 few 14 TRBV28 - TGTGCCAGCGTACGAGGAGCCCGTTATCAGCCCCAGCATTTT CASVRGARYQPQHF
TRBJ2-7 few 17 TRBV7-6 TRBD2 TGTGCCAGCAGCTCAGCCGACTTAGCGGGAGGGACCTACGAGCAGTACTTC CASSSADLAGGTYEQYF
TRBJ1-5 - 13 TRBV6-6 - TGTGCCAGCAGCAAACAGGCGTATCAGCCCCAGCATTTT CASSKQAYQPQHF
TRBJ1-2 few 16 TRBV4-3 - TGCGCCAGCAGCCAAGATCCGATCTCCGAGGTCTATGGCTACACCTTC CASSQDPISEVYGYTF
TRBJ2-5 few 15 TRBV5-1 TRBD2 TGCGCCAGCAGTTGGGGACTAGCGGGACTAGAGACCCAGTACTTC CASSWGLAGLETQYF
TRBJ2-5 - 13 TRBV7-2 - TGTGCCAGCAGCCCAAGACATCGGGAGACCCAGTACTTC CASSPRHRETQYF
TRBJ2-1 - 14 TRBV4-1 TRBD2 TGCGCCAGCAGCCAAGATCGACTAGCGGGTGAGCAGTTCTTC CASSQDRLAGEQFF
TRBJ2-7 few 15 TRBV7-2 TRBD1 TGTGCCAGCAGCCTCCCGGGACAGGGGGCAGGGGAGCAGTACTTC CASSLPGQGAGEQYF
TRBJ2-7 - 14 TRBV28 TRBD1 TGTGCCAGCTTCTCTCCAGGGGGCTTTAGCGAGCAGTACTTC CASFSPGGFSEQYF
TRBJ1-5 few 14 TRBV28 - TGTGCCAGCAACGGGAGGGGGGCGTTGGAGCCCCAGCATTTT CASNGRGALEPQHF
TRBJ2-1 few 18 TRBV4-3 TRBD2 TGCGCCAGCAGCCAAGATCTTATCGGGACTAGCGGGATCTATGAGCAGTTCTTC CASSQDLIGTSGIYEQFF
TRBJ1-1 - 13 TRBV6-1 - TGTGCCAGCAGTGAGGACAGGAACACTGAAGCTTTCTTT CASSEDRNTEAFF
TRBJ2-6 - 17 TRBV11-2 TRBD1 TGTGCCAGCAGCTTGGGGCAGGGGGCGCGTGGGGCCAACGTCCTGACTTTC CASSLGQGARGANVLTF
TRBJ1-1 - 13 TRBV6-4 - TGTGCCAGCAGCAGGGAGGGCGGCACTGAAGCTTTCTTT CASSREGGTEAFF